Reported below is one T cell receptor (beta chain). Its antigen is currently unknown. This sample stems from a study of cytomegalovirus exposure and HLA in healthy donors. For the study at large: The same platform was used for the roughly 130 validation repertoires and the approximately 700 first-cohort repertoires, a later analysis reported.

The CDR3 has 15 residues. CDR1 SNHLY and CDR2 FYNNEI come from the germline V gene. Trimming removed 6 bases from V and 2 bases from J; junction bases left unmatched: 8. Profiled with immunoSEQ multiplex PCR; TCRdb holds only in-frame clones, not every one. The sample lists 220,000 or so clones; less than 85% were seen once. Whole-study results and caveats: Reportedly, cytomegalovirus status was diagnosed with high sensitivity and specificity. Usually a TCR sequence was rare, but some public TCRs were found in many donors. Overall, roughly 160 TCR beta chains were annotated as cytomegalovirus-associated.

Sequenced: PBMCs. The V gene is TRBV2, the J gene TRBJ1-2, with 8 bases matching TRBD1. The TCR sequence derives from a woman aged 18-29 years in good health and CMV-seronegative. CDR3 DNA: TGTGCCAGCAGCGGGGACACAGGGGGGAACTATGGCTACACCTTC. Its translation is CASSGDTGGNYGYTF.